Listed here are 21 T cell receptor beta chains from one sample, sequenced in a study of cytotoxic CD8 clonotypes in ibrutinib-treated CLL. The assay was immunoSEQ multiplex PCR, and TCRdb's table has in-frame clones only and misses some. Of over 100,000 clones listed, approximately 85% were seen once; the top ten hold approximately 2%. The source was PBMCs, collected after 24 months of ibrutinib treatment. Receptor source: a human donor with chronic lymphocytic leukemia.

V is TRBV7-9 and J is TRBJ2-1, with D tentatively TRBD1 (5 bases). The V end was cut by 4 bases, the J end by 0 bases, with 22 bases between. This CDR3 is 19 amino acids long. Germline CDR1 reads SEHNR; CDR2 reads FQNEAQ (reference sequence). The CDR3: CASSSVLSGAHDSYNEQFF. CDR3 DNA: TGTGCCAGCAGCTCCGTCCTCAGTGGGGCCCACGACTCCTACAATGAGCAGTTCTTC.

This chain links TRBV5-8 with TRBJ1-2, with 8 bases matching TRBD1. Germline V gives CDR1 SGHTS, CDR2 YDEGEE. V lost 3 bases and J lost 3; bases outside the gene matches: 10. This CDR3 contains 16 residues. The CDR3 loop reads CASSWELLQGDYGYTF. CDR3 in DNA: TGTGCCAGCAGCTGGGAACTGCTACAGGGGGACTATGGCTACACCTTC.

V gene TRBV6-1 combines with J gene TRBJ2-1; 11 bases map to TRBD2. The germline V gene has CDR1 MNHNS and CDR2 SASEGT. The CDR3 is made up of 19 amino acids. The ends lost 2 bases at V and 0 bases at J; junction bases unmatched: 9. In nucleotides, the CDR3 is TGTGCCAGCAGTGAATTAGCGGGGGGGCGGGAGCCCTCCTACAATGAGCAGTTCTTC. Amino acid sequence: CASSELAGGREPSYNEQFF.

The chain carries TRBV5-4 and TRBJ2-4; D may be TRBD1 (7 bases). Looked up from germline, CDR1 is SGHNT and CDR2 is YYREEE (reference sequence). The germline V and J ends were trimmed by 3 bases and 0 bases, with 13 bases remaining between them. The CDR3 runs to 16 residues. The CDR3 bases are TGTGCCAGCAGCTCAGGGGGGACTCTAGCCAAAAACATTCAGTACTTC. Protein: CASSSGGTLAKNIQYF.

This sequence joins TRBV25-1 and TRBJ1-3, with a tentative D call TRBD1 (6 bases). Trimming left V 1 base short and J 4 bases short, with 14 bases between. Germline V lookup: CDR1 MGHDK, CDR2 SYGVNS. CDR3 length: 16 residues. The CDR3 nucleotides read TGTGCCAGCAGTGAATTGGACAGCCCGTCCGGAAACACCATATATTTT. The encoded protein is CASSELDSPSGNTIYF.

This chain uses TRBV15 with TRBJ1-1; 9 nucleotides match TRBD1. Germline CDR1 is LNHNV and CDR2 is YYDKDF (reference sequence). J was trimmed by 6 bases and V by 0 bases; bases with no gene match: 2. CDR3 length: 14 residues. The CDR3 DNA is TGTGCCACCAGCAGAGAAGGACAGGGGTCTGAAGCTTTCTTT. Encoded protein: CATSREGQGSEAFF. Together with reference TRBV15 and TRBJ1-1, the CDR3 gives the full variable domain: DAMVIQNPRYQVTQFGKPVTLSCSQTLNHNVMYWYQQKSSQAPKLLFHYYDKDFNNEADTPDNFQSRRPNTSFCFLDIRSPGLGDTAMYLCATSREGQGSEAFFGQGTRLTVV.

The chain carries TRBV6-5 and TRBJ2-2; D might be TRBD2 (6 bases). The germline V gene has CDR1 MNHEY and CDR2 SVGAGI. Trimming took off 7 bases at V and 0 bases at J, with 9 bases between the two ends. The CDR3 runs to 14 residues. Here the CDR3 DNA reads TGTGCCAGCACCCTAGCGTCGAACACCGGGGAGCTGTTTTTT. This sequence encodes CASTLASNTGELFF.

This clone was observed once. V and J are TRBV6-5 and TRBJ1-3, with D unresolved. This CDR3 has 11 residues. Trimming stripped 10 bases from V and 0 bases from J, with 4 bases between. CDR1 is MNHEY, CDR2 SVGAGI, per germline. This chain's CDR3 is CATTSGNTIYF. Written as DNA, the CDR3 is TGTGCCACCACCTCTGGAAACACCATATATTTT.

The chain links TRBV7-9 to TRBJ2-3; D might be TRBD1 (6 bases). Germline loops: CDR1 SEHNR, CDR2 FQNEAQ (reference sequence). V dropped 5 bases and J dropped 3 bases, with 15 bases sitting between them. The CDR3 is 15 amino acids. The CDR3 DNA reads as TGTGCCAGCAGCCGCAGGGGAGAAGGAACAGATACGCAGTATTTT. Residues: CASSRRGEGTDTQYF.

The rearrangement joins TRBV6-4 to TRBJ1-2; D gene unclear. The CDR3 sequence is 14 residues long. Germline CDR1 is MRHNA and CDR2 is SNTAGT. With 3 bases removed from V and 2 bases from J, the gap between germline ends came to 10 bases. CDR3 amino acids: CASSERGPNYGYTF. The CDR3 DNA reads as TGTGCCAGCAGTGAACGAGGACCCAACTATGGCTACACCTTC.

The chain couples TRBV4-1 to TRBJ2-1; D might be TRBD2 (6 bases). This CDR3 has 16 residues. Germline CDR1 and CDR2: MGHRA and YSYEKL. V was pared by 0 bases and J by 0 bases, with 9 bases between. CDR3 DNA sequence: TGCGCCAGCAGCCAAGAAGCGACTAGCTCCTACAATGAGCAGTTCTTC. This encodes CASSQEATSSYNEQFF.

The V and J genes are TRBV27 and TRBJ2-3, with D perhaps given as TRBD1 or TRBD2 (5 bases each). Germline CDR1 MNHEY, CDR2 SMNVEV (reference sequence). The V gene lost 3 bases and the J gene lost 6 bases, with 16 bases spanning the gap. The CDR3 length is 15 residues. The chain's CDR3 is CASSFVGAREDTQYF. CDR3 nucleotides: TGTGCCAGCAGTTTCGTCGGGGCCCGCGAGGATACGCAGTATTTT.

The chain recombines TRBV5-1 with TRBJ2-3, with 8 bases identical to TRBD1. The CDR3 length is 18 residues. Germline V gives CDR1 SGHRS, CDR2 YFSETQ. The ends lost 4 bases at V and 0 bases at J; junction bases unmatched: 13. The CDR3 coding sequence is TGCGCCAGCAGCGTGGGACAGGCCCCTTTTGGCAGCACAGATACGCAGTATTTT. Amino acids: CASSVGQAPFGSTDTQYF.

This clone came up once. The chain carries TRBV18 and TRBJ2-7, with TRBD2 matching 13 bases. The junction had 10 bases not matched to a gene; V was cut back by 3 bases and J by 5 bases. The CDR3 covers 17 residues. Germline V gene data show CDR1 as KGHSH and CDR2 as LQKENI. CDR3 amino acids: CASSPPGLAGRGNEQYF. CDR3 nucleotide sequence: TGTGCCAGCTCACCTCCGGGACTAGCGGGAAGGGGCAACGAGCAGTACTTC.

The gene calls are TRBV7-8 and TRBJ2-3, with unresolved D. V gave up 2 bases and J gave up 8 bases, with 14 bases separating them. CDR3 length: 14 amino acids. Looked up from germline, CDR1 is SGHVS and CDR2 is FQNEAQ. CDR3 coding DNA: TGTGCCAGCAGCTTATTTCGGTTCAAAGGTACGCAGTATTTT. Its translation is CASSLFRFKGTQYF.

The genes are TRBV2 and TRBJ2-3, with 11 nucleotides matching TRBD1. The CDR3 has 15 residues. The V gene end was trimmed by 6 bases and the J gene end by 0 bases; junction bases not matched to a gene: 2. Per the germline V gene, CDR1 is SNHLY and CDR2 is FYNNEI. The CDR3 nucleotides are TGTGCCAGCAGAGGACAGGGGGCGAGCACAGATACGCAGTATTTT. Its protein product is CASRGQGASTDTQYF.

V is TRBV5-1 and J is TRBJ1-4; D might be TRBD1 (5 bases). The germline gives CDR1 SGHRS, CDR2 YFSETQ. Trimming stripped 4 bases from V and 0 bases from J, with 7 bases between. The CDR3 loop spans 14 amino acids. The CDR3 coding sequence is TGCGCCAGCAGCCGGGGGGCAACTAATGAAAAACTGTTTTTT. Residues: CASSRGATNEKLFF.

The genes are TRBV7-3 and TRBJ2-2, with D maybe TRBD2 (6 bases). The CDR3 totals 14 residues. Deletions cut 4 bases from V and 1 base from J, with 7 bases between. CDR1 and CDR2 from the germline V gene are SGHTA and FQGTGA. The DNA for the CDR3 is TGTGCCAGCAGCTATAGCGGGAACACCGGGGAGCTGTTTTTT. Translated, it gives CASSYSGNTGELFF.

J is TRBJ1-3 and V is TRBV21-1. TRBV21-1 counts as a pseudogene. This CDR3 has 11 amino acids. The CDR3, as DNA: TGTGCCCGGGGGAGGGGCAGCACCATATATTTT. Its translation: CARGRGSTIYF.

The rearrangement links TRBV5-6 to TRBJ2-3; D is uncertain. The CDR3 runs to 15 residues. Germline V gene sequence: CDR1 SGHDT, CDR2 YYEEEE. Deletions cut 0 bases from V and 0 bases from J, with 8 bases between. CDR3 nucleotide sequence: TGTGCCAGCAGCTTGGAGCCGTCTAGCACAGATACGCAGTATTTT. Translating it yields CASSLEPSSTDTQYF.

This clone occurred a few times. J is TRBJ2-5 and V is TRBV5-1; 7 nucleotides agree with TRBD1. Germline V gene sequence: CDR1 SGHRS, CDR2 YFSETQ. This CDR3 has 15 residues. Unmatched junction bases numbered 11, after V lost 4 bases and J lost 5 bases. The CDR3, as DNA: TGCGCCAGCAGCCAGACAGGGAATTACGGGGAGACCCAGTACTTC. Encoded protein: CASSQTGNYGETQYF.